This TCR beta chain originates from a study of cytomegalovirus exposure and HLA in healthy donors. Study findings and constraints: A later analysis found that most CMV-associated TCR beta chains appeared HLA-restricted.

Germline assignment: CDR1 SGHTA and CDR2 FQGNSA. Trimming took 3 bases from V and 5 from J; bases not matched to a gene: 3. The CDR3 runs 13 residues. The PCR ran on 60 Vbeta and 13 Jbeta primers. Generated by immunoSEQ multiplex PCR, the TCRdb table keeps only in-frame clones and is missing some. The sample lists about 50,000 clones; about 81% were seen once. A remark on this clone: Its antigen is unidentified.

The receptor was isolated from a boy younger than 18 in good health and CMV-seropositive. This chain uses TRBV7-2 with TRBJ2-5; 7 bases fit TRBD1. The sequencing input was PBMCs. The CDR3 bases are TGTGCCAGCAGCTTCGACAGGGTCGAGACCCAGTACTTC. Protein: CASSFDRVETQYF.